The present TCR beta chain was sequenced within a study of read filtering for tumor transcriptome and immune sequencing. Findings and limits, study-wide: RNA-seq captured clonotypes less deeply and reliably than IR-seq. This fraction held mixed bone marrow immune cells after CD138-negative sorting.

The V gene lost 6 bases and the J gene lost 1 base, with 12 bases spanning the gap. This CDR3 has 15 residues. Per germline, CDR1 SEHNR and CDR2 FQNEAQ (reference sequence). This clonotype was counted ten times or more. What it recognizes is unknown. This library used approximately 0.4 ug RNA and molecular barcoded adaptors spanning alpha/delta and beta/gamma chains. TCRdb redid the calling of the reads with MiXCR, one entry per CDR3 protein. The sample lists tens of thousands of distinct CDR3 sequences, approximately 12% occurring once. The chain uses TRBV7-9 and TRBJ2-2; D possibly corresponds to TRBD1 (5 bases). Sequencing was done on a sample of a population of CD138-negative cells sorted from bone marrow. The sequence was collected from a donor aged 40 or over with multiple myeloma. CDR3 nucleotides: TGTGCCAGCAGGAGATCAGGGCTGAACACCGGGGAGCTGTTTTTT. It specifies CASRRSGLNTGELFF.